The 25 T cell receptor beta chains listed next were all sequenced from one sample in a study of T-cell memory formation after mild COVID-19. TCRdb reprocessed the 5' RACE reads via MiXCR and lists one record per CDR3 protein. Here the sample spans 350,000 or so distinct CDR3 sequences, 20% to 25% being singletons. Sequenced sample: PBMCs or a T cell subset sorted from them (not recorded which). These receptors were obtained from a man in his late teens or twenties who had mild COVID-19 (a few samples of this study predate the infection). Cell type and time point are not known.

V gene TRBV7-9 combines with J gene TRBJ2-1; 11 nucleotides line up with TRBD2. The CDR3 is 15 amino acids. Germline loops: CDR1 SEHNR, CDR2 FQNEAQ (reference sequence). With 5 bases clipped from V and 5 bases from J, the junction kept 5 bases outside the gene matches. CDR3 nucleotide sequence: TGTGCCAGCAGCCGGGGACTAGCGGAACACAATGAGCAGTTCTTC. Amino acids: CASSRGLAEHNEQFF. Filled out from reference TRBV7-9 and TRBJ2-1, the complete variable domain reads DTGVSQNPRHKITKRGQNVTFRCDPISEHNRLYWYRQTLGQGPEFLTYFQNEAQLEKSRLLSDRFSAERPKGSFSTLEIQRTEQGDSAMYLCASSRGLAEHNEQFFGPGTRLTVL.

The chain joins TRBV7-9 to TRBJ2-7; no definite D call. V was trimmed by 2 bases and J by 1 base, leaving 6 bases between them. Germline values: CDR1 SEHNR, CDR2 FQNEAQ (reference sequence). The CDR3 runs to 13 residues. CDR3 in amino acids: CASSLRASYEQYF. CDR3 DNA sequence: TGTGCCAGCAGCTTACGGGCTTCCTACGAGCAGTACTTC.

This clonotype was detected ten times or more. The chain uses TRBV4-1 and TRBJ2-1; the match to TRBD2 covers 9 bases. Trimming cost V 1 base and J 5 bases; bases outside gene matches: 6. Germline V gene sequence: CDR1 MGHRA, CDR2 YSYEKL. The CDR3 loop spans 16 amino acids. CDR3 sequence reads: CASSQGASGGNNEQFF. The CDR3 region has the DNA TGCGCCAGCAGCCAAGGGGCAAGCGGGGGGAACAATGAGCAGTTCTTC.

This chain connects TRBV2 to TRBJ2-5, with D tentatively TRBD1 (5 bases). Germline CDR1 SNHLY, CDR2 FYNNEI. This CDR3 comprises 12 residues. Trimming pared 7 bases from V and 5 bases from J, leaving 11 bases between. The CDR3 DNA is TGTGCCAGCACAGGGTCCGGGGAGACCCAGTACTTC. This gives the protein CASTGSGETQYF.

This sequence joins TRBV9 and TRBJ2-5, with D maybe TRBD2 (5 bases). This CDR3 contains 13 residues. Trimming shortened V by 4 bases and J by 5 bases, and 12 bases separated the two germline ends. Germline lookup yields CDR1 SGDLS and CDR2 YYNGEE. CDR3 residues: CASSHGEPETQYF. CDR3 DNA: TGTGCCAGCAGCCATGGGGAGCCGGAGACCCAGTACTTC.

The V call is TRBV12-5, the J call TRBJ1-5, with D tentatively TRBD1 (5 bases). V gave up 3 bases and J gave up 9 bases, with 15 bases separating them. CDR1 is LGHNT, CDR2 FRNRAP, per germline. The CDR3 is 14 residues long. The CDR3 DNA follows: TGTGCTAGTGGTTTCGGGCAGGGTGGGACGCCCCAGCATTTT. Its translation: CASGFGQGGTPQHF.

This clonotype turned up a few times. This sequence joins TRBV7-2 and TRBJ2-2; the match to TRBD2 covers 9 bases. CDR1 is SGHTA and CDR2 is FQGNSA in the germline V gene. V lost 3 bases and J lost 6; bases outside the gene matches: 2. This CDR3 has 14 residues. CDR3 amino acids: CASSFSSGAGELFF. The CDR3 nucleotides are TGTGCCAGCAGCTTCTCTAGCGGGGCCGGGGAGCTGTTTTTT.

The chain joins TRBV24-1 to TRBJ1-6, with no clear D. This CDR3 has 15 amino acids. The V gene lost 9 bases and the J gene lost 7 bases, with 18 bases spanning the gap. The germline CDR1 and CDR2 sequences are KGHDR and SFDVKD. The CDR3 here is CATCGRAHLNSPLHF. The CDR3 DNA is TGTGCCACCTGCGGTCGTGCACACCTGAATTCACCCCTCCACTTT.

With respect to this clonotype: A much larger clone differs from this one at a single base, so this may be a read error. The genes are TRBV4-2 and TRBJ2-1; TRBD1 matches 9 bases. Germline-derived CDR1 and CDR2 are LGHNA and YNFKEQ. The CDR3 sequence is 16 residues long. J lost 9 bases, V lost 0 bases, and 9 bases had no gene match. CDR3 nucleotides: TGTGCCAGCAGCCAAGAGTATTGGACAGGGGACAGTGAGCAGTTCTTC. It specifies CASSQEYWTGDSEQFF.

This clonotype was observed a few times. The chain carries TRBV25-1 and TRBJ2-2, with TRBD2 matching over 7 bases. Losses at the gene ends were 3 bases for V and 0 bases for J; bases not matched to a gene: 4. Germline loops: CDR1 MGHDK, CDR2 SYGVNS. The CDR3 has 16 residues. DNA of the CDR3: TGTGCCAGCAGTGAGACTAGCTTGTCGAACACCGGGGAGCTGTTTTTT. It translates to CASSETSLSNTGELFF.

The chain uses TRBV12-3 or TRBV12-4 and TRBJ2-6; no definite D call. There are 14 residues in the CDR3. V was cut by 6 bases and J by 4 bases, with 10 bases left in between. DNA of the CDR3: TGTGCCAGCAGCAGGAGAGGAGGGGCCAACGTCCTGACTTTC. Encoded protein: CASSRRGGANVLTF.

This clonotype appeared a few times. V is TRBV12-3 or TRBV12-4 and J is TRBJ1-3, with a weak D call TRBD1 (6 bases). Trimming took 8 bases from V and 2 from J, leaving 13 bases between them. The CDR3 consists of 14 residues. The DNA for the CDR3 is TGTGCCAGCGCGCGAGGGGGAACTGGAAACACCATATATTTT. Its protein product is CASARGGTGNTIYF.

The chain is built from TRBV7-9 and TRBJ2-3; D uncertain. The CDR3 is made up of 13 amino acids. Germline values: CDR1 SEHNR, CDR2 FQNEAQ (reference sequence). The V end was cut by 4 bases, the J end by 14 bases, with 19 bases between. The CDR3 DNA reads as TGTGCCAGCAGCTCCCTGTTAAGTTACATGGCGTATTTT. Its translation: CASSSLLSYMAYF.

V usage is TRBV9 and J usage is TRBJ2-3, with 9 bases lining up with TRBD1. Germline loops: CDR1 SGDLS, CDR2 YYNGEE. Germline trimming cut 3 bases from V and 4 bases from J; bases unmatched to any gene: 9. The CDR3 has 16 residues. The CDR3 sequence is CASSARHRGPADTQYF. The CDR3 DNA reads TGTGCCAGCAGCGCCCGTCACAGGGGGCCTGCAGATACGCAGTATTTT.

This clonotype showed up just a few times. The rearrangement joins TRBV5-1 to TRBJ2-2, with 7 bases matching TRBD1. This CDR3 has 15 residues. Germline loops: CDR1 SGHRS, CDR2 YFSETQ. Losses at the gene ends were 4 bases for V and 4 bases for J; bases not matched to a gene: 7. CDR3 region: CASSRQGGSTGELFF. CDR3 sequence (DNA): TGCGCCAGCAGCAGACAGGGCGGTAGCACCGGGGAGCTGTTTTTT.

As DNA, the CDR3 is TGTGCCAGCAGCCAAGACCGTGAGGGGATTCGCAATCAGCCCCAGCATTTT. Translated: CASSQDREGIRNQPQHF. The gene calls are TRBV3-1 and TRBJ1-5, with D perhaps TRBD1 (5 bases). There are 17 residues in the CDR3. The V end lost 0 bases, the J end lost 2 bases, and 14 bases lay between the germline ends. Germline CDR1 is LGHDT and CDR2 is YNNKEL (reference sequence).

Regarding this clonotype: Just one base apart from a much larger clone, this may be a read error. The CDR3 does not close with the conserved phenylalanine or tryptophan, likely indicating a read error. V usage is TRBV12-3 or TRBV12-4 and J usage is TRBJ2-5; D is perhaps TRBD1 (5 bases). The CDR3 is 11 amino acids. Trimming took 8 bases from V and 5 from J, leaving 9 bases between them. The CDR3, as DNA: TGTGCCAGCCGCAGGGCTGAGACCCAGTACTTA. Protein: CASRRAETQYL.

This clonotype was seen a handful of times. The V and J genes are TRBV18 and TRBJ2-4; D call uncertain. CDR3 length: 14 amino acids. The ends were cut back, 3 bases at V and 3 bases at J, with 9 bases in the middle. From germline, CDR1 is KGHSH and CDR2 LQKENI. DNA of the CDR3: TGTGCCAGCTCACCGATCGACGGCAAAAACATTCAGTACTTC. Protein: CASSPIDGKNIQYF.

This clonotype was detected a few times. This rearrangement joins TRBV5-1 to TRBJ2-7; 8 nucleotides match TRBD1. The CDR3 consists of 12 residues. CDR1 is SGHRS, CDR2 YFSETQ, per germline. V gave up 4 bases and J gave up 6 bases; unmatched junction bases: 3. The CDR3 DNA is TGCGCCAGCAGCCGGACAGGGTTCGAGCAGTACTTC. This encodes CASSRTGFEQYF.

The genes are TRBV5-5 and TRBJ1-1; D ambiguous. CDR1 and CDR2 (germline): SGHKS, YYEKEE (reference sequence). V was clipped by 5 bases and J by 7 bases, with 12 bases between them. The CDR3 spans 12 residues. The CDR3 nucleotides are TGTGCCAGCAGGACTCCCTCAGGTGAAGCTTTCTTT. It yields the protein CASRTPSGEAFF.

This clonotype was seen repeatedly, ten times or more. V is TRBV28 and J is TRBJ2-7, with a tentative D call TRBD1 (5 bases). The CDR3 covers 15 residues. V lost 6 bases and J lost 1, with 16 bases in between. Germline lookup yields CDR1 MDHEN and CDR2 SYDVKM. The CDR3 loop reads CASRSTGSGSYEQYF. Here the CDR3 DNA reads TGTGCCAGCAGATCCACAGGTTCAGGGTCCTACGAGCAGTACTTC.

In this sample, this clonotype turned up a few times. The chain recombines TRBV4-2 with TRBJ1-2; D possibly corresponds to TRBD1 (5 bases). The germline V gene encodes CDR1 LGHNA and CDR2 YNFKEQ. The CDR3 runs 15 residues. Trimming took off 4 bases at V and 8 bases at J, with 20 bases between the two ends. In DNA, the CDR3 is TGTGCCAGCAGCCTCCACCTACCGGGGGGTAAAGGCTACACCTTC. Translating gives CASSLHLPGGKGYTF.

This clonotype was found a few times. This rearrangement joins TRBV3-1 to TRBJ2-3; the D gene is possibly TRBD2 (5 bases). Trimming left V 1 base short and J 0 bases short, with 8 bases between. The CDR3 has 15 residues. Germline loops: CDR1 LGHDT, CDR2 YNNKEL (reference sequence). CDR3 amino acids: CASSQVRGSTDTQYF. The CDR3, as DNA: TGTGCCAGCAGCCAAGTCCGGGGTAGCACAGATACGCAGTATTTT.

The table lists this clonotype with a few counts. The chain combines TRBV4-3 with TRBJ1-4; 9 positions agree with TRBD1. This CDR3 contains 15 residues. Germline CDR1 and CDR2: LGHNA and YSLEER. V lost 4 bases and J lost 7; bases outside the gene matches: 7. CDR3 protein: CASSRLGQGGEKLFF. In nucleotides, the CDR3 is TGCGCCAGCAGCCGACTGGGACAGGGAGGTGAAAAACTGTTTTTT.

CDR3 loop: CASSSWDFPAYNEQFF. The DNA of the CDR3 is TGTGCCAGCAGCTCCTGGGACTTTCCGGCCTACAATGAGCAGTTCTTC. This chain joins TRBV7-9 and TRBJ2-1; a possible D gene is TRBD2 (6 bases). The germline V gene encodes CDR1 SEHNR and CDR2 FQNEAQ (reference sequence). The CDR3 consists of 16 residues. V dropped 4 bases and J dropped 2 bases, with 15 bases sitting between them.